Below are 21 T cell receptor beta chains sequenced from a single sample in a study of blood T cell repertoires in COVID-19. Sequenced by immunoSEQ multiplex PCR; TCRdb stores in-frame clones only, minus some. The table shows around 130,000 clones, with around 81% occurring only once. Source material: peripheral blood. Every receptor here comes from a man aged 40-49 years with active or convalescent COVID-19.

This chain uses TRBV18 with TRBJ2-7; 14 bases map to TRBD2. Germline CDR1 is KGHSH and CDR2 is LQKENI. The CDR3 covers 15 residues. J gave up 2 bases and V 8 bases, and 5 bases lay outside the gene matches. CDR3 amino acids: CASLRTSGGTYEQYF. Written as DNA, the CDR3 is TGTGCCAGCCTCCGGACTAGCGGGGGGACCTACGAGCAGTACTTC.

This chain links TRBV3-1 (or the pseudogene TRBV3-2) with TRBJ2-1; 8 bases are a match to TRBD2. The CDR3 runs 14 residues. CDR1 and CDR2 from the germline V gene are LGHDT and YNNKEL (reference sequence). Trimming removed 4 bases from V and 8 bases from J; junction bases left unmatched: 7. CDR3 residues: CASSRTSLGDEQFF. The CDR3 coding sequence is TGTGCCAGCAGCCGGACTAGCCTTGGGGATGAGCAGTTCTTC.

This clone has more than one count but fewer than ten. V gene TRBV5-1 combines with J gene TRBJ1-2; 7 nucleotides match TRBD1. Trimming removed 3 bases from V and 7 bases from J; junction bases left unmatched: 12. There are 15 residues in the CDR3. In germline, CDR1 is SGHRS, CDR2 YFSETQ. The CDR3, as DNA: TGCGCCAGCAGCTCGACAGGGAACGAAGGGGGTGGCTACACCTTC. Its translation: CASSSTGNEGGGYTF.

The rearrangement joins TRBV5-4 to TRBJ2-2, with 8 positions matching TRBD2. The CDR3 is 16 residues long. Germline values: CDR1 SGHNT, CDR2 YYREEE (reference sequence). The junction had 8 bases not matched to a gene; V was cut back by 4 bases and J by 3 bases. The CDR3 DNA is TGTGCCAGCAGCCTACTCGCCGGGGGGGACACCGGGGAGCTGTTTTTT. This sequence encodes CASSLLAGGDTGELFF.

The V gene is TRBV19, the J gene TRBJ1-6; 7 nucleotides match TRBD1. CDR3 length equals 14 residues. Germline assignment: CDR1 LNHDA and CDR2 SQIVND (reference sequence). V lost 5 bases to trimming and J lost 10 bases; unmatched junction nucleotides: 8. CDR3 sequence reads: CASSWTGIGSPLHF. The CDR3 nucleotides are TGTGCCAGTAGTTGGACAGGTATCGGCTCACCCCTCCACTTT.

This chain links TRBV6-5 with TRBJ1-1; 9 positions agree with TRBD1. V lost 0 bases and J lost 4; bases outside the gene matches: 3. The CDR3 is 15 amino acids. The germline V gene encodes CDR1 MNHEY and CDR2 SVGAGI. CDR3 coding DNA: TGTGCCAGCAGTTACTCGACGGGACAGGGCACTGAAGCTTTCTTT. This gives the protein CASSYSTGQGTEAFF.

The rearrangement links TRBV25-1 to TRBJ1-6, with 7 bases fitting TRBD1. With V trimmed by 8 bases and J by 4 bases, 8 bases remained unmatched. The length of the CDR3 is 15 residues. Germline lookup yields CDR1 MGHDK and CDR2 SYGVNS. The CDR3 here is CASDTGTDYNSPLHF. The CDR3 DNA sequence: TGTGCCAGCGATACGGGGACAGATTATAATTCACCCCTCCACTTT.

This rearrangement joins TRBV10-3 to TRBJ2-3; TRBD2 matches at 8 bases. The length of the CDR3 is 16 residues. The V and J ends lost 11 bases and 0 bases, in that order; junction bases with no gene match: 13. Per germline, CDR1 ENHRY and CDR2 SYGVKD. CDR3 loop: CAVGGGGESSTDTQYF. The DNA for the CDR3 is TGTGCCGTCGGGGGGGGAGGAGAATCTAGCACAGATACGCAGTATTTT.

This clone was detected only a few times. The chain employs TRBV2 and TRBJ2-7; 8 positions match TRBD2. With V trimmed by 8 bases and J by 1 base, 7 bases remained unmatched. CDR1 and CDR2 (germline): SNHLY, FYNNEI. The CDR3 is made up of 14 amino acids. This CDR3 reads CASRPGLASYEQYF. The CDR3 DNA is TGTGCCAGCCGCCCCGGACTAGCTTCCTACGAGCAGTACTTC.

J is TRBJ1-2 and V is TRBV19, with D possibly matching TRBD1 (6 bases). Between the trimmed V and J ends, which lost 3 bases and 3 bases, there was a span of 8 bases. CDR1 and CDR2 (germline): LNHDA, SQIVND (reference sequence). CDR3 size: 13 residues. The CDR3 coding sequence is TGTGCCAGTAGTATCAGACAGGACTATGGCTACACCTTC. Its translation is CASSIRQDYGYTF.

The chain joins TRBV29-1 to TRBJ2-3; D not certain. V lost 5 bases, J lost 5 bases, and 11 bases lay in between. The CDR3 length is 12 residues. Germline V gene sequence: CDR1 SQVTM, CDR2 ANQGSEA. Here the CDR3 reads CSVRVVGDTQYF. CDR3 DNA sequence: TGCAGCGTTCGGGTTGTTGGAGATACGCAGTATTTT.

The CDR3: CASSFRADTEAFF. The CDR3 DNA is TGTGCCAGCAGTTTCAGGGCGGACACTGAAGCTTTCTTT. V usage is TRBV27 and J usage is TRBJ1-1, with a weak D call TRBD1 (5 bases). Germline CDR1 reads MNHEY; CDR2 reads SMNVEV (reference sequence). V lost 3 bases, J lost 3 bases, and 8 bases lay in between. There are 13 residues in the CDR3.

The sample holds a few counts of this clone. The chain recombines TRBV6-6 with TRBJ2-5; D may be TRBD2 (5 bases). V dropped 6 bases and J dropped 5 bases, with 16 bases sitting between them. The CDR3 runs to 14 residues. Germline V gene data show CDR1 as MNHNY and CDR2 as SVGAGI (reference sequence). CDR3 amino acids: CASRHGLERETQYF. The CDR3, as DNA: TGTGCCAGCAGGCACGGACTGGAGCGGGAGACCCAGTACTTC.

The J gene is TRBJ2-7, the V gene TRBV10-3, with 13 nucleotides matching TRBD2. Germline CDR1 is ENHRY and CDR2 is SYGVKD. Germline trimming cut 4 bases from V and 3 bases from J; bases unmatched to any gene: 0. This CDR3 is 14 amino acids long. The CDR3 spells CAISGTSGGYEQYF. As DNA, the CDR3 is TGTGCCATCAGTGGGACTAGCGGGGGCTACGAGCAGTACTTC.

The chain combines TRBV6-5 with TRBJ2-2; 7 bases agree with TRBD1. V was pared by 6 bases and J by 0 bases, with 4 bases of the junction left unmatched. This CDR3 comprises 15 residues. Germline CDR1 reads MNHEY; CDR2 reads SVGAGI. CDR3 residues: CASRTTGANTGELFF. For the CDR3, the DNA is TGTGCCAGCAGAACCACAGGGGCGAACACCGGGGAGCTGTTTTTT.

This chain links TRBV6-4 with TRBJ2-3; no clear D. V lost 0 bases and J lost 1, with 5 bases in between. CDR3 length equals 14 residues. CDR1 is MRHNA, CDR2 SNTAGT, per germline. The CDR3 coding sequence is TGTGCCAGCAGTGACTCCGCAGGCACAGATACGCAGTATTTT. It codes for CASSDSAGTDTQYF.

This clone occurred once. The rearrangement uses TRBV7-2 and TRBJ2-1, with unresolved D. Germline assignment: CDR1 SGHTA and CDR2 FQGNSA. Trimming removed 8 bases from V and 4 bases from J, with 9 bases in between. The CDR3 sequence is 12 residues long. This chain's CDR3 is CASGHTYNEQFF. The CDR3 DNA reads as TGTGCCAGCGGTCACACGTACAATGAGCAGTTCTTC. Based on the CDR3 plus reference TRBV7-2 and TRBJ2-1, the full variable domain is GAGVSQSPSNKVTEKGKDVELRCDPISGHTALYWYRQSLGQGLEFLIYFQGNSAPDKSGLPSDRFSAERTGGSVSTLTIQRTQQEDSAVYLCASGHTYNEQFFGPGTRLTVL.

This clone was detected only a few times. The CDR3 spells CASSLTAGYTEAFF. The CDR3 nucleotides read TGTGCCAGCAGCCTAACGGCCGGGTACACTGAAGCTTTCTTT. This chain connects TRBV14 to TRBJ1-1; D remains ambiguous. This CDR3 spans 14 amino acids. Trimming pared 4 bases from V and 3 bases from J, leaving 12 bases between. Per germline, CDR1 SGHDN and CDR2 FVKESK.

The CDR3 DNA follows: TGTGCCAGTAGTTTATCCGGGACTCACTACGAGCAGTACTTC. Protein sequence: CASSLSGTHYEQYF. The chain combines TRBV19 with TRBJ2-7; D may be TRBD2 (6 bases). Trimming took 5 bases from V and 3 from J, leaving 14 bases between them. This CDR3 contains 14 residues. Germline V CDR1 and CDR2: LNHDA, SQIVND (reference sequence).

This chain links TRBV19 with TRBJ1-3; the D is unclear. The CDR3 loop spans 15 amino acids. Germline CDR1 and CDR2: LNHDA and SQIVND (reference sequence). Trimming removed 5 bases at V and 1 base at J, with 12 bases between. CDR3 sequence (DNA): TGTGCCAGTAGTCAAGTTGGCGGATCTGGAAACACCATATATTTT. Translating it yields CASSQVGGSGNTIYF.

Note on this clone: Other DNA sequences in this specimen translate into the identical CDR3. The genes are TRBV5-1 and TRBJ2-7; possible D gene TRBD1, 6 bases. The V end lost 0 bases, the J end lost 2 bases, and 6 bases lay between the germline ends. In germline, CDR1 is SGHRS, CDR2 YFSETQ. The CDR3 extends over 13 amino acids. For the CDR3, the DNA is TGCGCCAGCAGCTTGGAGGGGGCCTACGAGCAGTACTTC. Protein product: CASSLEGAYEQYF.